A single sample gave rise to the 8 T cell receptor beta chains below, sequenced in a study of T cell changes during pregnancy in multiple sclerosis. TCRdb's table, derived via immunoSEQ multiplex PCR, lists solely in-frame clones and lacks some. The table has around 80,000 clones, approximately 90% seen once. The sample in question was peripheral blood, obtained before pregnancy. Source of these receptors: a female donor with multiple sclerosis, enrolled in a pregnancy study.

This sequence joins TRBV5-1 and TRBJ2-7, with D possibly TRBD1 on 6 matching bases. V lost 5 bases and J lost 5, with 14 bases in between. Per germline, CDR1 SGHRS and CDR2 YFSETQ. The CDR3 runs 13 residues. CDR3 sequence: CASRQGNIDEQYF. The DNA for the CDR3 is TGCGCCAGCAGACAGGGTAATATCGACGAGCAGTACTTC.

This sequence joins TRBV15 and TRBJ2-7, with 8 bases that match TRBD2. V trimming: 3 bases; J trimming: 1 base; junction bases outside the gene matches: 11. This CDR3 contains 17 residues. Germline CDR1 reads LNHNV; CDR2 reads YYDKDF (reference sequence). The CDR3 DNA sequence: TGTGCCACCAGCAGCGATATCCGGGGGGGGCTTTCCTACGAGCAGTACTTC. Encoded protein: CATSSDIRGGLSYEQYF.

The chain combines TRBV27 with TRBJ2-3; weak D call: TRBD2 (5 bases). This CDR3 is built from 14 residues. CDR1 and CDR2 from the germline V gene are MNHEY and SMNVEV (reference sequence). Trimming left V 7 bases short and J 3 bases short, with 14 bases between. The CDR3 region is CASTFGRGTDTQYF. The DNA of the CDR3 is TGTGCCAGCACCTTTGGGAGAGGGACAGATACGCAGTATTTT.

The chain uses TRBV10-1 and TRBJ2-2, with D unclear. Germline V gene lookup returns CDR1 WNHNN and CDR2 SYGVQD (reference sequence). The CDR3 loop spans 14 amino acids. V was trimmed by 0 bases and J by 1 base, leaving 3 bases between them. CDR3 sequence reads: CASSESGNTGELFF. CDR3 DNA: TGCGCCAGCAGTGAGTCCGGGAACACCGGGGAGCTGTTTTTT.

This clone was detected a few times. This CDR3 reads CASSLAGTPGTPDYGYTF. CDR3 coding DNA: TGCGCCAGCAGCTTGGCCGGTACCCCAGGTACGCCTGACTATGGCTACACCTTC. The chain couples TRBV5-1 to TRBJ1-2; D gene unclear. This CDR3 has 18 amino acids. Germline CDR1 is SGHRS and CDR2 is YFSETQ. V gave up 0 bases and J gave up 3 bases, with 21 bases separating them.

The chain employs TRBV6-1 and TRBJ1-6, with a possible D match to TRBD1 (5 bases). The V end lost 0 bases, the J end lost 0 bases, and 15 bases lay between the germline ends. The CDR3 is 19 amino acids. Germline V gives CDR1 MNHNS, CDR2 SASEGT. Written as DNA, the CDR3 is TGTGCCAGCAGTGAAGCGCAGGGTAGGGCTAGCTCCTATAATTCACCCCTCCACTTT. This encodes CASSEAQGRASSYNSPLHF.

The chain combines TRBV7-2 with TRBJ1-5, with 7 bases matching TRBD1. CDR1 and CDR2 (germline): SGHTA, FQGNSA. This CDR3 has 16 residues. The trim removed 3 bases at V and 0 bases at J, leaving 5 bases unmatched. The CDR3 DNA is TGTGCCAGCAGCTTGGCAGGGGGATATAGCAATCAGCCCCAGCATTTT. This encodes CASSLAGGYSNQPQHF. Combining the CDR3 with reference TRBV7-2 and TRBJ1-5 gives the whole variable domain GAGVSQSPSNKVTEKGKDVELRCDPISGHTALYWYRQSLGQGLEFLIYFQGNSAPDKSGLPSDRFSAERTGGSVSTLTIQRTQQEDSAVYLCASSLAGGYSNQPQHFGDGTRLSIL.

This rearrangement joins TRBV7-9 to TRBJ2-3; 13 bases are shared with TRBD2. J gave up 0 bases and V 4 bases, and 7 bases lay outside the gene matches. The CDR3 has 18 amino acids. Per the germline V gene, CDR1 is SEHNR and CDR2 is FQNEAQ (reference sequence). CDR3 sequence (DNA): TGTGCCAGCAGCTCGACTAGCGGGGGGCCCACTAGCACAGATACGCAGTATTTT. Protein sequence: CASSSTSGGPTSTDTQYF.